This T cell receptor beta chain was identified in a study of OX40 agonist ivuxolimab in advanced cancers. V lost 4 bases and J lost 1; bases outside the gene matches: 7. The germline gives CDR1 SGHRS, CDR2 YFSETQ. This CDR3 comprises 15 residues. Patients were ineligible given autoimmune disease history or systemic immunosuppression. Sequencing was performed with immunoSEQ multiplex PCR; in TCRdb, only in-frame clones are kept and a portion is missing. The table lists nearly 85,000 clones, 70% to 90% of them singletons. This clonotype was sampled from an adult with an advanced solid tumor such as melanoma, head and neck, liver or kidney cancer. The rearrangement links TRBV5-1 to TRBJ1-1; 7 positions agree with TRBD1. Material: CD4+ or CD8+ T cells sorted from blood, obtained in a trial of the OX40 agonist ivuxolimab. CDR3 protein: CASSIQGQENTEAFF. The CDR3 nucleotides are TGCGCCAGCAGCATCCAAGGACAGGAGAACACTGAAGCTTTCTTT.